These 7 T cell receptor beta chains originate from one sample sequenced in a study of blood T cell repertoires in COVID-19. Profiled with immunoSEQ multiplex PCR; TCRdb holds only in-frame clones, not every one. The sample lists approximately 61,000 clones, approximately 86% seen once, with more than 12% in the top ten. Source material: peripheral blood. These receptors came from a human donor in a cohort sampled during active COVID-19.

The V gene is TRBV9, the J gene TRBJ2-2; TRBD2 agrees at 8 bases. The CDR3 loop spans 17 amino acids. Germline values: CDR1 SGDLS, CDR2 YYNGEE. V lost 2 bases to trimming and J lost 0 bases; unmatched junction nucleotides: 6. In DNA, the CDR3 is TGTGCCAGCAGCGTTCGACTAGCGAACCCGAACACCGGGGAGCTGTTTTTT. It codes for CASSVRLANPNTGELFF.

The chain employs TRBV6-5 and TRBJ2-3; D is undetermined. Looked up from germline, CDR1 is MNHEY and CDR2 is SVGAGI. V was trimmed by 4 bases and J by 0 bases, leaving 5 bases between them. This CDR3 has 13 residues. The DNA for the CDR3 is TGTGCCAGCAGTTCAACTAGCACAGATACGCAGTATTTT. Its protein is CASSSTSTDTQYF.

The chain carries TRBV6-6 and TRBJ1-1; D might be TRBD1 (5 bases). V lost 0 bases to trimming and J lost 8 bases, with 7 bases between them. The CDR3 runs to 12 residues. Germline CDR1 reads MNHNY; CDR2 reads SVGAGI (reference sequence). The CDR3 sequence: CASSYSRGEAFF. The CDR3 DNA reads TGTGCCAGCAGTTACTCCCGGGGGGAAGCTTTCTTT.

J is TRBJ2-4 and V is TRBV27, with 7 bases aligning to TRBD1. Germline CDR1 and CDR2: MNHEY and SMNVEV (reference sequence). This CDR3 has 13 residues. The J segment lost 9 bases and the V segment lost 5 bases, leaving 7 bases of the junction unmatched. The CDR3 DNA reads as TGTGCCAGCAGTCCCGGGACAGCCTCCATTCAGTACTTC. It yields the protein CASSPGTASIQYF.

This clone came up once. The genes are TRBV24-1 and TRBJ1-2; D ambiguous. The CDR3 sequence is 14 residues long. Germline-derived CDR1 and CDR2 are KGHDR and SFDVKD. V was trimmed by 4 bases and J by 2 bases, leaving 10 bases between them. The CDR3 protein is CATSDPGYNYGYTF. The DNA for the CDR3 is TGTGCCACCAGTGACCCGGGGTACAACTATGGCTACACCTTC.

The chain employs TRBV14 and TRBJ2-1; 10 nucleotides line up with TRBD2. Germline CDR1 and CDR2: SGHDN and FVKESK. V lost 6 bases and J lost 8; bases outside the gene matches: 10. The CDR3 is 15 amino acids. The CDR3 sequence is CASRLSGRGWDEQFF. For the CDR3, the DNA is TGTGCCAGCAGGCTAAGCGGGAGGGGATGGGATGAGCAGTTCTTC.

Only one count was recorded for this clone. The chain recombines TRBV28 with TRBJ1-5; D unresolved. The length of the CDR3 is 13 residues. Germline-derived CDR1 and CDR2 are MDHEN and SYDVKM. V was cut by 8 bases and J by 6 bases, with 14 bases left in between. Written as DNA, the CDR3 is TGTGCCAGCCTTCCGTTTGTCGGTCAGCCCCAGCATTTT. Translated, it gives CASLPFVGQPQHF. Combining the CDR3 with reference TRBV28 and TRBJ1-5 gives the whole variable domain DVKVTQSSRYLVKRTGEKVFLECVQDMDHENMFWYRQDPGLGLRLIYFSYDVKMKEKGDIPEGYSVSREKKERFSLILESASTNQTSMYLCASLPFVGQPQHFGDGTRLSIL.